The clone carrying this TCR beta chain has just a few counts. Its antigen is still unknown. The sample belongs to a study of human T cells and chemical hapten exposure. Time point described: healthy volunteer bleed at 2 weeks. Unfractionated whole blood yielded the extracted total RNA. Study-level results: Those TCRs sitting above 1 in 1000 frequency stayed the same with DPC sensitization.

Unique molecular identifiers were linked by the library to individual cDNA molecules. Via MiXCR, TCRdb re-called the RACE reads, giving one row per CDR3 protein. Of roughly 130,000 distinct CDR3 sequences listed, around 8.2% are singletons. This receptor was taken from a male donor in good health. Some clones in this sample may be carry-over from other donors' samples. Sequencing was done on a sample of whole blood.

The CDR3 protein is CASTGDSTNTGELFF. The CDR3 DNA reads TGCGCCAGCACGGGGGACAGCACGAACACCGGGGAGCTGTTTTTT. This rearrangement joins TRBV5-1 to TRBJ2-2; tentatively, D is TRBD1 (7 bases). CDR1 and CDR2 (germline): SGHRS, YFSETQ. Trimming removed 6 bases at V and 0 bases at J, with 12 bases between. The CDR3 sequence is 15 residues long. Full variable domain (missing parts from reference TRBV5-1 and TRBJ2-2): KAGVTQTPRYLIKTRGQQVTLSCSPISGHRSVSWYQQTPGQGLQFLFEYFSETQRNKGNFPGRFSGRQFSNSRSEMNVSTLELGDSALYLCASTGDSTNTGELFFGEGSRLTVL.